This T cell receptor beta chain was recovered during a study of CD8+ T cells in alopecia areata. The CDR3 sequence is 10 residues long. CDR1 is LNHDA, CDR2 SQIVND, per germline (reference sequence). The treatment is: oral pan-JAK inhibitor, 5-10 mg twice daily. The sample holds one count of this clone. TCR sequencing used cDNA made by reverse transcription of extracted RNA. Measured with immunoSEQ multiplex PCR; TCRdb has only the in-frame clones, and not every one. The sample has around 300,000 clones; 60% are singletons. The chain is built from TRBV19 and TRBJ2-7; D tentatively fits TRBD1 or TRBD2 (5 bases each). This sequence was found in a human donor with alopecia areata. The material sequenced was CD4+ T cells sorted from blood, taken between weeks 51 and 52, from a patient treated with tofacitinib. CDR3 DNA sequence: TGTGCTGTACCGGGGCCCGAGCAGTACTTC. Amino acids: CAVPGPEQYF.